Following are 3 T cell receptor beta chains from one sample sequenced in a study of cytomegalovirus exposure and HLA in healthy donors. Measured with immunoSEQ multiplex PCR; TCRdb has only the in-frame clones, and not every one. The table includes some 45,000 clones, about 93% detected once. Sequenced input: PBMCs. The receptor source for this set is a man between 18 and 35 years old in good health and CMV-seronegative.

The chain carries TRBV10-3 and TRBJ1-2; possibly TRBD1 for D (6 bases). CDR3 size: 12 residues. V was cut by 2 bases and J by 6 bases, with 7 bases left in between. Germline-derived CDR1 and CDR2 are ENHRY and SYGVKD. CDR3 DNA sequence: TGTGCCATCAGTGAGAAGGGGGATGGCTACACCTTC. It yields the protein CAISEKGDGYTF.

The chain is built from TRBV4-2 and TRBJ1-2; no clear D gene. Germline CDR1 and CDR2: LGHNA and YNFKEQ. V lost 2 bases and J lost 3, with 10 bases in between. This CDR3 contains 14 residues. The CDR3 is CASSQTQRDYGYTF. CDR3 coding DNA: TGTGCCAGCAGCCAAACCCAGAGGGACTATGGCTACACCTTC.

This rearrangement joins TRBV28 to TRBJ2-6; possible D gene TRBD2, 5 bases. Germline V lookup: CDR1 MDHEN, CDR2 SYDVKM. The CDR3 extends over 16 amino acids. With 1 base removed from V and 2 bases from J, the gap between germline ends came to 9 bases. The CDR3 reads CASSLSFGAGANVLTF. The CDR3 DNA is TGTGCCAGCAGTTTATCGTTCGGGGCTGGGGCCAACGTCCTGACTTTC.